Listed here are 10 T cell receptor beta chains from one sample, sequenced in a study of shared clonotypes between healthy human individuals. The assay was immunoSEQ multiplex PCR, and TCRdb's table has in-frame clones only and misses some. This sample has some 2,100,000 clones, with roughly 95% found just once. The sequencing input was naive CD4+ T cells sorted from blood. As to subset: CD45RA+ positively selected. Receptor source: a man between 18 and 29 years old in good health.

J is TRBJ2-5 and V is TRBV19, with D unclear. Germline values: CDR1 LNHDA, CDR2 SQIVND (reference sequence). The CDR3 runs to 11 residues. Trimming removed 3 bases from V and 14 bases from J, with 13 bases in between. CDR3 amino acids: CASSIKTVIYF. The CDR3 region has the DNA TGTGCCAGTAGTATCAAGACGGTGATATACTTC. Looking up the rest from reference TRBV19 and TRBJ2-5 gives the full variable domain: DGGITQSPKYLFRKEGQNVTLSCEQNLNHDAMYWYRQDPGQGLRLIYYSQIVNDFQKGDIAEGYSVSREKKESFPLTVTSAQKNPTAFYLCASSIKTVIYFGPGTRLLVL.

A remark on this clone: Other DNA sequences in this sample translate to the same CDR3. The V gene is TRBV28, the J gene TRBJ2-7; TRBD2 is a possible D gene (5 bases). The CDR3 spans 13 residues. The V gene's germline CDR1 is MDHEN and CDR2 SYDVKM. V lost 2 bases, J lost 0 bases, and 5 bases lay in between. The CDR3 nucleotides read TGTGCCAGCAGTTTACGGGGCTCCTACGAGCAGTACTTC. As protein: CASSLRGSYEQYF.

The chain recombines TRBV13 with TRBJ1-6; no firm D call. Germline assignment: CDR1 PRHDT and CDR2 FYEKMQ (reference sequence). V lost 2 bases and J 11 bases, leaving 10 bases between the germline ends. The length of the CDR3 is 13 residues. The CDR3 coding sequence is TGTGCCAGCAGCTTACTACCCGTGCCACCCCTCCACTTT. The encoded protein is CASSLLPVPPLHF.

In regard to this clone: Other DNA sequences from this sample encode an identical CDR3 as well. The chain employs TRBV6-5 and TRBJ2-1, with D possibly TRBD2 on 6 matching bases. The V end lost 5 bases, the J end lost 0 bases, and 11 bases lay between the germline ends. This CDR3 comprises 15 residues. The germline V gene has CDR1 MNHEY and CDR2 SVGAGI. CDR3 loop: CASSRSGSSYNEQFF. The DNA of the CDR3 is TGTGCCAGCAGTCGTAGCGGTAGCTCCTACAATGAGCAGTTCTTC.

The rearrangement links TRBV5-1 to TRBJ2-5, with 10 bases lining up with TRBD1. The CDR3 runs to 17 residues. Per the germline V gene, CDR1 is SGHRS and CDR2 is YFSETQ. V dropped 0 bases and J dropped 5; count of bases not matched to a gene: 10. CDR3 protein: CASSLGQGAIFPETQYF. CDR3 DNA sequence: TGCGCCAGCAGCTTGGGACAGGGGGCGATTTTTCCTGAGACCCAGTACTTC.

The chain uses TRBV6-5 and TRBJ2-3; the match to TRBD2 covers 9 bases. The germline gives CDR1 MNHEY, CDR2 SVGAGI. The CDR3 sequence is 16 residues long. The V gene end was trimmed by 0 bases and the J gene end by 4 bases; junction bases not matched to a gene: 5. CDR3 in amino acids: CASSYSIAGAADTQYF. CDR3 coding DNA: TGTGCCAGCAGTTACTCGATAGCGGGGGCGGCAGATACGCAGTATTTT.

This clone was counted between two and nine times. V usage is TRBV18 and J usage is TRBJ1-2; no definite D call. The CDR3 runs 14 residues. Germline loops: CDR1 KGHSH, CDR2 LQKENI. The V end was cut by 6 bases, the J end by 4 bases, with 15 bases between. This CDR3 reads CASSFEEFSYGYTF. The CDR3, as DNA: TGTGCCAGCTCTTTCGAAGAGTTTAGCTATGGCTACACCTTC.

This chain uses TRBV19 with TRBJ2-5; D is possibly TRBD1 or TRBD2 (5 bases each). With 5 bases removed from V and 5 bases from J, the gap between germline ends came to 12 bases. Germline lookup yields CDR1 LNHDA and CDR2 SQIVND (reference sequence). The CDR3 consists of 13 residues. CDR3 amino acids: CASSGQGGETQYF. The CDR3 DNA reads TGTGCCAGTAGTGGCCAGGGCGGGGAGACCCAGTACTTC.

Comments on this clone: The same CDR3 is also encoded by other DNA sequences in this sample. The CDR3 reads CASSPQTGNTIYF. In nucleotides, the CDR3 is TGTGCCAGCAGTCCACAAACCGGAAACACCATATATTTT. The chain has TRBV27 and TRBJ1-3; D call uncertain. Trimming stripped 5 bases from V and 4 bases from J, with 9 bases between. CDR1 is MNHEY, CDR2 SMNVEV, per germline (reference sequence). The CDR3 is made up of 13 amino acids.

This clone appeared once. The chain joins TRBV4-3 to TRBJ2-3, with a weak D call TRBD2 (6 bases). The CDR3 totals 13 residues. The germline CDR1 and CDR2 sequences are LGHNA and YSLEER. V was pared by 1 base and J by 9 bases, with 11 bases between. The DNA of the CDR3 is TGCGCCAGCAGCCAAGGTAGCGGAGAGACGCAGTATTTT. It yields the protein CASSQGSGETQYF.